Many counts were recorded for the clone carrying this T cell receptor beta chain. The data were obtained in a study of low-dose radiotherapy and immunotherapy resistance in tumors. Germline V lookup: CDR1 DFQATT, CDR2 SNEGSKA (reference sequence). The CDR3 loop spans 16 amino acids. V shed 6 bases and J 1 base; nucleotides not matched to a gene: 11. Time point given: after trial treatment. Treatment defined: LDRT plus nivolumab, ipilimumab, low-dose cyclophosphamide and aspirin (RACIN trial). TRAV- and TRBV-specific primers, spanning alpha and beta chains, primed first-strand cDNA. Both a constant-region primer and a V-primer adapter served to amplify TCRs across 15 to 20 PCR cycles. TCRdb processed the reads anew with MiXCR; each CDR3 protein has one entry. This sample has fewer than 110,000 distinct CDR3 sequences; less than 25% occur once, and the top ten carry approximately 4%.

V gene TRBV20-1 combines with J gene TRBJ1-5, with 8 bases identical to TRBD1. Source: PBMCs, taken after low-dose radiotherapy plus immunotherapy. The sequence was collected from a male donor with prostate cancer. The CDR3 sequence is CSALETGDRSNQPQHF. CDR3 DNA: TGCAGTGCCCTTGAGACAGGGGATAGGAGCAATCAGCCCCAGCATTTT.